The TCR beta chain described here comes from a study of T cells expressing NK-cell markers. Study details: Among the eight sequenced donors, seven tested HCMV-seropositive and one tested seronegative.

This CDR3 has 14 amino acids. Per germline, CDR1 SGHAT and CDR2 FQNNGV. With UMIs, 5'RACE template switching was used to make TCR beta cDNA. TCRdb derives one entry per CDR3 protein from the 5' RACE reads, leaving out DNA. This sample's table reports about 150,000 distinct CDR3 sequences. In the case of this clonotype: Its specificity is unknown.

Findings and caveats of the study: Researchers report these clonotypes also headed the CD3+CD56-NKG2C+ fraction in several donors. CD8+ T cells in over five donors included dominant NKG2C+ clonotypes at roughly 1.0-7.0%.

Specimen: blood T cells: a sorted CD56 or NKG2C T cell subset, CD4+ or CD8+ T cells, or bulk PBMC T cells (not recorded which). The source of this sequence is a woman between 50 and 59 years old in good health. This rearrangement joins TRBV11-2 to TRBJ2-3; there is no DNA to check the TCRdb D call of TRBD2. CDR3: CASSLEGASDTQYF.